The clone carrying this T cell receptor (beta chain) was seen only a few times. Antigen unknown. This CDR3 has 21 residues. The germline gives CDR1 MNHEY, CDR2 SVGAGI. The V segment lost 4 bases and the J segment 0 bases; nucleotides outside the gene matches: 19. Both previously described methods and listed TCR primers were employed to make bulk TCR libraries. Using its own MiXCR run on the PCR reads, TCRdb lists one record per CDR3 protein. This table has about 630,000 distinct CDR3 sequences, 25% appearing once. The sample comes from a study of molecular identifiers for immune sequencing clone quantification. General study points: Whereas naive cells kept under 1% of molecules in clones above 20 RNA copies, such clones held over 97% in effectors.

The gene calls are TRBV6-5 and TRBJ2-3; 10 bases map to TRBD2. Sequences were obtained from naive CD8+ T cells from blood, with Jurkat cell RNA spiked in. Sample subset: FACS-sorted CD8+CD4-CCR7+CD45RA+ naive T cells. The TCR was taken from a human donor in good health. Some libraries in this study had Jurkat cell RNA spiked in. The CDR3 protein is CASSSPRFSLAGPPSTDTQYF. CDR3 sequence (DNA): TGTGCCAGCAGTTCACCACGATTCTCACTAGCGGGACCGCCTAGCACAGATACGCAGTATTTT.